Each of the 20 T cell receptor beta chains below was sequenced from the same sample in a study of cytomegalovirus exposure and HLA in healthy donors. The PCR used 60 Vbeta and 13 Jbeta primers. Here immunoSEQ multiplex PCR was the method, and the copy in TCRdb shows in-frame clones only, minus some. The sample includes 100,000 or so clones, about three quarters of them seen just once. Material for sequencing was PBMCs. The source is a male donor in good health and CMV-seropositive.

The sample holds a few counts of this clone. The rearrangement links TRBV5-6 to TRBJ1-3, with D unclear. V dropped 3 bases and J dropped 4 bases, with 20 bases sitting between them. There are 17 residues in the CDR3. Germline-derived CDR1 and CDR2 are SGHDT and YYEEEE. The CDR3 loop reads CASSSEGWGTRGNTIYF. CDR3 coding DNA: TGTGCCAGCAGCTCGGAGGGTTGGGGAACGAGAGGAAACACCATATATTTT.

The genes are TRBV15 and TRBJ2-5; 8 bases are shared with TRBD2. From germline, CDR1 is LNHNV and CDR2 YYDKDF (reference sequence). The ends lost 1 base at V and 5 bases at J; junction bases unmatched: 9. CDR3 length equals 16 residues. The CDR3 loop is CATSRGLGGAVETQYF. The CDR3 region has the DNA TGTGCCACCAGCAGAGGACTCGGGGGGGCCGTGGAGACCCAGTACTTC.

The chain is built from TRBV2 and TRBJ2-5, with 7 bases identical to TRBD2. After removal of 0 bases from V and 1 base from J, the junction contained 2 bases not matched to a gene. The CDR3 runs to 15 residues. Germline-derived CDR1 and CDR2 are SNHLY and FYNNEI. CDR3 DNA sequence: TGTGCCAGCAGTGAAGCGGGGACTACCCAAGAGACCCAGTACTTC. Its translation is CASSEAGTTQETQYF.

The CDR3 protein is CASSTRPQGDLYEQYF. The CDR3 nucleotides read TGTGCCAGTAGTACCCGCCCCCAGGGCGACCTCTACGAGCAGTACTTC. The J gene is TRBJ2-7, the V gene TRBV19, with a weak D call TRBD1 (5 bases). Deletions cut 4 bases from V and 3 bases from J, with 19 bases between. Germline values: CDR1 LNHDA, CDR2 SQIVND (reference sequence). CDR3 length: 16 amino acids.

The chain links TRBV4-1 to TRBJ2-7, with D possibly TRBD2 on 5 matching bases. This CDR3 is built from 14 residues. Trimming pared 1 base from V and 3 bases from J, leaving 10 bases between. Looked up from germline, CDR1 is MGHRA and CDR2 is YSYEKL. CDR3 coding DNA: TGCGCCAGCAGCCAAGGAGTCCGGGGCTACGAGCAGTACTTC. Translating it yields CASSQGVRGYEQYF.

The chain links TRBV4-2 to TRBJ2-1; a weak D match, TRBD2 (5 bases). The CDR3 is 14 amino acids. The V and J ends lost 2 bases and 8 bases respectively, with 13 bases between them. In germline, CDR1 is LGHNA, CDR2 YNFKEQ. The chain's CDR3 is CASSQSFSGYEQFF. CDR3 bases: TGTGCCAGCAGCCAATCTTTCTCGGGGTATGAGCAGTTCTTC.

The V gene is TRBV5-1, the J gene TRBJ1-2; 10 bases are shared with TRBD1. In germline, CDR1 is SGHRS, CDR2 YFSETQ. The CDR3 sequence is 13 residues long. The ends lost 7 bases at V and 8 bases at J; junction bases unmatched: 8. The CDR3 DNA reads TGCGCCAGCGGATCCGGGACAGGGGACGGCTACACCTTC. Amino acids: CASGSGTGDGYTF.

CDR3 sequence: CASSRDRGLYEQYF. The CDR3 DNA sequence: TGTGCCAGCAGCCGGGACAGGGGGCTGTACGAGCAGTACTTC. This chain joins TRBV7-2 and TRBJ2-7; TRBD1 matches at 12 bases. Germline V gene lookup returns CDR1 SGHTA and CDR2 FQGNSA. The CDR3 totals 14 residues. The J segment lost 4 bases and the V segment lost 5 bases, leaving 3 bases of the junction unmatched.

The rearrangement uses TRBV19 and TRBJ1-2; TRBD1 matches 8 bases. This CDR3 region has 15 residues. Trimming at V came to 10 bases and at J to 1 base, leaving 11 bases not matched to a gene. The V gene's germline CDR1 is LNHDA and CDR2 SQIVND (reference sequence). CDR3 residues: CATRLQGEYNYGYTF. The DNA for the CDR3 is TGTGCCACTCGACTACAGGGGGAATATAACTATGGCTACACCTTC.

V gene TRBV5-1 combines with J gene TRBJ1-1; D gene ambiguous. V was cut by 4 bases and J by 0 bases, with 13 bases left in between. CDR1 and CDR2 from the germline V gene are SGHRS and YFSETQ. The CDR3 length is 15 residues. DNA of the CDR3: TGCGCCAGCAGCGATACTGGTTCCATGAACACTGAAGCTTTCTTT. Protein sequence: CASSDTGSMNTEAFF.

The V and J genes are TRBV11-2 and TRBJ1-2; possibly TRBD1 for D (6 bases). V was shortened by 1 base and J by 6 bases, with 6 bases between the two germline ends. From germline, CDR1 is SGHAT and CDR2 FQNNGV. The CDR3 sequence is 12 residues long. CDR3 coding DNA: TGTGCCAGCAGCTTAGGACAGGATGGCTACACCTTC. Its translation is CASSLGQDGYTF.

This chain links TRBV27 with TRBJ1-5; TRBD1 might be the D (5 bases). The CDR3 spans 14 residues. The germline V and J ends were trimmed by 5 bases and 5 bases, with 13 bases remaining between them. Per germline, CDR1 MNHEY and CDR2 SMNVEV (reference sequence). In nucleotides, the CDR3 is TGTGCCAGCAGTACCAGGGTGAACTATCAGCCCCAGCATTTT. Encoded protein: CASSTRVNYQPQHF.

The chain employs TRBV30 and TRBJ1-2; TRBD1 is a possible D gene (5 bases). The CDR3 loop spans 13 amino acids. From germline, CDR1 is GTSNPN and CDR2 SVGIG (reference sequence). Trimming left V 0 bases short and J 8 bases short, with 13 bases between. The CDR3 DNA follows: TGTGCCTGGAGTGTACTGTCAGGGTACGGCTACACCTTC. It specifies CAWSVLSGYGYTF.

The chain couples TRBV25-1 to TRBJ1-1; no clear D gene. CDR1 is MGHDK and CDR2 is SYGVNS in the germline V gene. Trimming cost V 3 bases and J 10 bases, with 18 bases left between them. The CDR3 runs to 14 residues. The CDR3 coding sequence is TGTGCCAGCAGTGACGGAGTGGAGTACGCCGGAGCTTTCTTT. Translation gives CASSDGVEYAGAFF.

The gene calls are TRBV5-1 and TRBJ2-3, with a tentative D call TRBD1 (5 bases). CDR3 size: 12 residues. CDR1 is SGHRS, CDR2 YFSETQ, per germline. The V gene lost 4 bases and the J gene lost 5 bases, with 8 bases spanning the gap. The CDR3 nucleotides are TGCGCCAGCAGCCCCCAGGGAGATACGCAGTATTTT. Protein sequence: CASSPQGDTQYF.

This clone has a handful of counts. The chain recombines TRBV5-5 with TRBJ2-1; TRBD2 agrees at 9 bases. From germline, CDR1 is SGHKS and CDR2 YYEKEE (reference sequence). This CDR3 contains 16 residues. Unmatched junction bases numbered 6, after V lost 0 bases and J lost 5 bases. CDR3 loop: CASSLEAGGANNEQFF. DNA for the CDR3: TGTGCCAGCAGCTTGGAGGCGGGGGGGGCTAACAATGAGCAGTTCTTC.

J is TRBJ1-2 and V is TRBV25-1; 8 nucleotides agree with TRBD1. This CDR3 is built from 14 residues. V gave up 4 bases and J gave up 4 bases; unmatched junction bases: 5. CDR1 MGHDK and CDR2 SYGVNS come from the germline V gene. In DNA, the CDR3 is TGTGCCAGCAGTGGGGGACAGGAGATCTATGGCTACACCTTC. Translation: CASSGGQEIYGYTF.

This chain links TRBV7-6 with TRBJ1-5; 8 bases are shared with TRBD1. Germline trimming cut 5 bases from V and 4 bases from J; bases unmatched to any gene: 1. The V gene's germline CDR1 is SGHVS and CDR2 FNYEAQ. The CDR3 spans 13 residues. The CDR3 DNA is TGTGCCAGCAGCAGGACAGGGAATCAGCCCCAGCATTTT. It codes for CASSRTGNQPQHF.

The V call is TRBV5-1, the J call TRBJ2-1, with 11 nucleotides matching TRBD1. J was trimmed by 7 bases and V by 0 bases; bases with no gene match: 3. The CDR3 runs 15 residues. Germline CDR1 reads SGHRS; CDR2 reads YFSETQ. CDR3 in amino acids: CASSLEGTGGNEQFF. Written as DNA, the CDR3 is TGCGCCAGCAGCTTGGAGGGGACAGGGGGGAATGAGCAGTTCTTC.

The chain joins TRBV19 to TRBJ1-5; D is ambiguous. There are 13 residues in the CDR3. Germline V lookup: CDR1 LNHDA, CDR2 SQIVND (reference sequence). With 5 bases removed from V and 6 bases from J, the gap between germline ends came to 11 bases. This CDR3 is CASSRGGGQPQHF. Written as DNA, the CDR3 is TGTGCCAGTAGTCGGGGAGGCGGTCAGCCCCAGCATTTT.